This passage covers 14 T cell receptor beta chains from one sample sequenced in a study of cytomegalovirus exposure and HLA in healthy donors. PCR primers comprised 60 Vbeta and 13 Jbeta primers. Only in-frame clones appear in the TCRdb table, and some are missing; sequencing was by immunoSEQ multiplex PCR. Counted here are 120,000 or so clones, around 80% occurring once; the ten biggest clones make up 1.5%. The sequenced sample was PBMCs. These receptor sequences come from a young woman in good health and CMV-seronegative.

V and J are TRBV6-1 and TRBJ2-5; TRBD2 matches at 12 bases. There are 16 residues in the CDR3. With 2 bases clipped from V and 10 bases from J, the junction kept 11 bases outside the gene matches. Germline V gene data show CDR1 as MNHNS and CDR2 as SASEGT. This CDR3 is CASSERASGGVQLQYF. The CDR3 coding sequence is TGTGCCAGCAGTGAACGGGCTAGCGGGGGGGTTCAGCTCCAGTACTTC.

V and J are TRBV25-1 and TRBJ2-3; TRBD1 matches 8 bases. From germline, CDR1 is MGHDK and CDR2 SYGVNS. With 4 bases clipped from V and 0 bases from J, the junction kept 3 bases outside the gene matches. The CDR3 contains 15 residues. The CDR3 DNA sequence: TGTGCCAGCAGTGGTGACAGGGGAAGCACAGATACGCAGTATTTT. Translating gives CASSGDRGSTDTQYF.

This clone appeared once. V gene TRBV30 combines with J gene TRBJ2-7, with D possibly TRBD1 on 5 matching bases. Trimming left V 0 bases short and J 5 bases short, with 11 bases between. CDR1 is GTSNPN, CDR2 SVGIG, per germline (reference sequence). The CDR3 runs 13 residues. The chain's CDR3 is CAWSVTGEHEQYF. In nucleotides, the CDR3 is TGTGCCTGGAGTGTAACAGGTGAACACGAGCAGTACTTC.

The chain combines TRBV6-5 with TRBJ1-2, with 7 bases lining up with TRBD1. Germline CDR1 reads MNHEY; CDR2 reads SVGAGI. Trimming removed 3 bases from V and 3 bases from J; junction bases left unmatched: 7. This CDR3 region has 15 residues. The CDR3 DNA reads TGTGCCAGCAGTTATCTTACCGGGACAGACTATGGCTACACCTTC. This sequence encodes CASSYLTGTDYGYTF.

J is TRBJ2-2 and V is TRBV19; D possibly corresponds to TRBD2 (6 bases). The germline V gene encodes CDR1 LNHDA and CDR2 SQIVND (reference sequence). This CDR3 has 14 residues. Trimming stripped 9 bases from V and 6 bases from J, with 17 bases between. The DNA for the CDR3 is TGTGCCAGCCTAGCGAGGAGGTTCTCCGGGGAGCTGTTTTTT. The encoded protein is CASLARRFSGELFF. The full variable domain, in which reference TRBV19 and TRBJ2-2 provide the parts outside the CDR3, is DGGITQSPKYLFRKEGQNVTLSCEQNLNHDAMYWYRQDPGQGLRLIYYSQIVNDFQKGDIAEGYSVSREKKESFPLTVTSAQKNPTAFYLCASLARRFSGELFFGEGSRLTVL.

This clone has a single count. The chain employs TRBV6-5 and TRBJ2-3; 9 positions match TRBD1. This CDR3 has 13 amino acids. Trimming at V came to 0 bases and at J to 13 bases, leaving 5 bases not matched to a gene. CDR1 and CDR2 (germline): MNHEY, SVGAGI. The CDR3 coding sequence is TGTGCCAGCAGTTACTCCTGGGACAGGGAAAAGTATTTT. Translating it yields CASSYSWDREKYF.

V is TRBV19 and J is TRBJ2-4; no definite D call. The V end was cut by 6 bases, the J end by 13 bases, with 16 bases between. From germline, CDR1 is LNHDA and CDR2 SQIVND (reference sequence). The CDR3 sequence is 12 residues long. Written as DNA, the CDR3 is TGTGCCAGTAGCCCTCCCCAGGCCAAGCAGTACTTC. It codes for CASSPPQAKQYF.

The gene calls are TRBV18 and TRBJ1-3; D remains unclear. The length of the CDR3 is 17 residues. Germline V CDR1 and CDR2: KGHSH, LQKENI. V was pared by 5 bases and J by 2 bases, with 19 bases between. CDR3 in amino acids: CASSSGGVRTAGNTIYF. The CDR3 nucleotides are TGTGCCAGCTCATCAGGTGGCGTCAGAACAGCTGGAAACACCATATATTTT.

The V call is TRBV19, the J call TRBJ2-1, with 13 positions matching TRBD2. Germline lookup yields CDR1 LNHDA and CDR2 SQIVND (reference sequence). V dropped 9 bases and J dropped 6; count of bases not matched to a gene: 5. This CDR3 spans 14 amino acids. The CDR3 DNA is TGTGCCAGCAGGACTAGCGGGAGCCCCAATGAGCAGTTCTTC. Translated: CASRTSGSPNEQFF.

This clone was seen just once. The V and J genes are TRBV19 and TRBJ1-1, with a possible D match to TRBD1 (6 bases). The CDR3 sequence is 13 residues long. With 8 bases removed from V and 0 bases from J, the gap between germline ends came to 10 bases. From germline, CDR1 is LNHDA and CDR2 SQIVND (reference sequence). CDR3 protein: CASSTGMNTEAFF. In DNA form, the CDR3 reads TGTGCCAGTTCAACAGGGATGAACACTGAAGCTTTCTTT.

The chain uses TRBV6-6 and TRBJ1-1; D ambiguous. Trimming stripped 4 bases from V and 1 base from J, with 7 bases between. The CDR3 runs to 13 residues. CDR1 and CDR2 from the germline V gene are MNHNY and SVGAGI (reference sequence). CDR3 protein: CASSSTANTEAFF. CDR3 DNA sequence: TGTGCCAGCAGTTCTACAGCGAACACTGAAGCTTTCTTT.

The genes are TRBV5-4 and TRBJ1-1, with 10 positions matching TRBD1. CDR3 size: 16 residues. V lost 5 bases to trimming and J lost 3 bases; unmatched junction nucleotides: 10. CDR1 and CDR2 from the germline V gene are SGHNT and YYREEE (reference sequence). The CDR3 region has the DNA TGTGCCAGCAGACAAGCCGGGGACAGGGGAGACACTGAAGCTTTCTTT. This codes for CASRQAGDRGDTEAFF.

This sequence joins TRBV4-2 and TRBJ2-3; 8 nucleotides align to TRBD1. There are 16 residues in the CDR3. Per germline, CDR1 LGHNA and CDR2 YNFKEQ. Trimming cost V 2 bases and J 3 bases; bases outside gene matches: 7. The CDR3 reads CASSQLTGQVTDTQYF. Here the CDR3 DNA reads TGTGCCAGCAGCCAACTCACGGGACAGGTAACAGATACGCAGTATTTT.

The chain has TRBV18 and TRBJ1-2; D is undetermined. CDR3 length: 12 amino acids. V shed 3 bases and J shed 7 bases, with 9 bases lying between them. Germline V CDR1 and CDR2: KGHSH, LQKENI. As DNA, the CDR3 is TGTGCCAGCTCACCTCCCTATCCTGGCTACACCTTC. Protein sequence: CASSPPYPGYTF.